Shown below are 2 T cell receptor beta chains from a single sample sequenced in a study of T cell repertoires in cytomegalovirus infection. The antigens of these receptors remain unknown. TCRdb re-called the reads through MiXCR, storing one row per CDR3 protein. This repertoire shows approximately 350,000 distinct CDR3 sequences, about a third found once; its top ten account for about 13%. The sample consisted of cultured PBMCs, taken from culture after CMV antigen stimulation. The receptors were gathered from a human donor in good health (CMV status not recorded). Some clones in this sample may be carry-over from other donors' samples.

This clonotype was detected a few times. The chain is built from TRBV7-8 and TRBJ2-2; the D is unclear. This CDR3 is 18 amino acids long. The V gene lost 0 bases and the J gene lost 1 base, with 15 bases spanning the gap. Germline V gene data show CDR1 as SGHVS and CDR2 as FQNEAQ. The CDR3 loop reads CASSLARQRTRNTGELFF. CDR3 bases: TGTGCCAGCAGCTTAGCACGTCAAAGAACTCGGAACACCGGGGAGCTGTTTTTT.

This clonotype was counted between two and nine times. The genes are TRBV6-5 and TRBJ2-5; D is possibly TRBD1 (6 bases). Germline V gene lookup returns CDR1 MNHEY and CDR2 SVGAGI. Trimming left V 2 bases short and J 5 bases short, with 12 bases between. The CDR3 is made up of 14 amino acids. The CDR3 coding sequence is TGTGCCAGCAGTTACGGGCACAGGGCTGAGACCCAGTACTTC. Its translation is CASSYGHRAETQYF.